The rows below give T cell receptor beta chains drawn from one sample of a study of shared clonotypes between healthy human individuals. TCRdb's table, derived via immunoSEQ multiplex PCR, lists solely in-frame clones and lacks some. There are 2 million to 3 million clones in the sample; under 95% occur only once, and more than 0.35% lies in the top ten. Sequenced: naive CD4+ T cells from PBMCs. Receptors were obtained from a man aged 18 to 29 in good health. Some clones in this sample may be carry-over from other donors' samples. CDR3s include the opening cysteine and the closing phenylalanine or tryptophan. Each record gives: clone size, CDR3 length, V gene, D gene, J gene, CDR3 DNA, CDR3 protein. D genes are given only for firm matches. A row's size may be missing; if present it is once, few, many or a size class.

clone_size: .
cdr3_length: 14
v_call: TRBV9
d_call: .
j_call: TRBJ1-2
cdr3_nt: TGTGCCAGCAGCGTAGAGGGCACACACTATGGCTACACCTTC
cdr3_aa: CASSVEGTHYGYTF

clone_size: .
cdr3_length: 15
v_call: TRBV9
d_call: TRBD2
j_call: TRBJ2-3
cdr3_nt: TGTGCCAGCAGCACCCGTAGCGGGCGCACAGATACGCAGTATTTT
cdr3_aa: CASSTRSGRTDTQYF

clone_size: .
cdr3_length: 15
v_call: TRBV5-1
d_call: TRBD1
j_call: TRBJ1-2
cdr3_nt: TGCGCCAGCAGCCCGGGGACAGGAGAAAACTATGGCTACACCTTC
cdr3_aa: CASSPGTGENYGYTF

clone_size: .
cdr3_length: 18
v_call: TRBV7-9
d_call: TRBD2
j_call: TRBJ2-3
cdr3_nt: TGTGCCAGCAGCTTACGTGGCGGGAGGATCTCTAGCACAGATACGCAGTATTTT
cdr3_aa: CASSLRGGRISSTDTQYF

clone_size: .
cdr3_length: 16
v_call: TRBV9
d_call: .
j_call: TRBJ1-4
cdr3_nt: TGTGCCAGCAGCGTAGATTGGGGGGCGAAGAGGGGAAAACTGTTTTTT
cdr3_aa: CASSVDWGAKRGKLFF

clone_size: once
cdr3_length: 14
v_call: TRBV6-5
d_call: .
j_call: TRBJ1-4
cdr3_nt: TGTGCCAGCAGTTACTCGACAAGGAATGAAAAACTGTTTTTT
cdr3_aa: CASSYSTRNEKLFF

clone_size: .
cdr3_length: 17
v_call: TRBV29-1
d_call: TRBD2
j_call: TRBJ2-1
cdr3_nt: TGCAGCGTACCGGGACTAGAAGGGGCCCCGACGAGGAATGAGCAGTTCTTC
cdr3_aa: CSVPGLEGAPTRNEQFF

clone_size: few
cdr3_length: 16
v_call: TRBV5-1
d_call: TRBD1
j_call: TRBJ1-1
cdr3_nt: TGCGCCAGCAGCAAAGGTCAACAGGGGGCACGGACTGAAGCTTTCTTT
cdr3_aa: CASSKGQQGARTEAFF

clone_size: once
cdr3_length: 16
v_call: TRBV9
d_call: .
j_call: TRBJ2-3
cdr3_nt: TGTGCCAGCAGCGTAGTGGGGGGACTTAGCACAGATACGCAGTATTTT
cdr3_aa: CASSVVGGLSTDTQYF

clone_size: .
cdr3_length: 14
v_call: TRBV27
d_call: .
j_call: TRBJ1-1
cdr3_nt: TGTGCCAGCGGCACACCGACAGGTTCCCGTGAAGCTTTCTTT
cdr3_aa: CASGTPTGSREAFF

clone_size: .
cdr3_length: 15
v_call: TRBV2
d_call: TRBD1
j_call: TRBJ1-3
cdr3_nt: TGTGCCAGCAGAAAGTCGGGACAGAGTGGAAACACCATATATTTT
cdr3_aa: CASRKSGQSGNTIYF

clone_size: .
cdr3_length: 16
v_call: TRBV27
d_call: TRBD2
j_call: TRBJ2-7
cdr3_nt: TGTGCCAGCAGTCAGTACGGGACTAGCGGAACTACGGGGCAGTACTTC
cdr3_aa: CASSQYGTSGTTGQYF

clone_size: .
cdr3_length: 14
v_call: TRBV4-3
d_call: .
j_call: TRBJ1-4
cdr3_nt: TGCGCCAGCAGCCCAGGGACGGTTAATGAAAAACTGTTTTTT
cdr3_aa: CASSPGTVNEKLFF

clone_size: .
cdr3_length: 17
v_call: TRBV9
d_call: TRBD2
j_call: TRBJ2-5
cdr3_nt: TGTGCCAGCAGCGACCGGCCGGGACTAGCGCGACAAGAGACCCAGTACTTC
cdr3_aa: CASSDRPGLARQETQYF

clone_size: .
cdr3_length: 16
v_call: TRBV7-9
d_call: TRBD2
j_call: TRBJ2-1
cdr3_nt: TGTGCCAGCAGCGCCCGCGACAGCGGGAGCGGCCATGAGCAGTTCTTC
cdr3_aa: CASSARDSGSGHEQFF

clone_size: .
cdr3_length: 15
v_call: TRBV7-7
d_call: TRBD2
j_call: TRBJ2-3
cdr3_nt: TGTGCCAGCAAACGACTAGCGGGGAGCACAGATACGCAGTATTTT
cdr3_aa: CASKRLAGSTDTQYF

clone_size: .
cdr3_length: 16
v_call: TRBV5-6
d_call: .
j_call: TRBJ1-3
cdr3_nt: TGTGCCAGCAGCTTGGGTACCGGGCACTCTGGAAACACCATATATTTT
cdr3_aa: CASSLGTGHSGNTIYF

clone_size: .
cdr3_length: 14
v_call: TRBV28
d_call: TRBD1
j_call: TRBJ2-7
cdr3_nt: TGTGCCAGCAGTTACCGGGACAGCTCCTACGAGCAGTACTTC
cdr3_aa: CASSYRDSSYEQYF

clone_size: .
cdr3_length: 12
v_call: TRBV28
d_call: .
j_call: TRBJ1-2
cdr3_nt: TGTGCCAGCAGTCAGGGAGGCTATGTCTACACCTTC
cdr3_aa: CASSQGGYVYTF

clone_size: .
cdr3_length: 19
v_call: TRBV10-3
d_call: .
j_call: TRBJ1-5
cdr3_nt: TGTGCCATCAGTGAGTCGGGCAGGGTAGGGGCCAATAGCAATCAGCCCCAGCATTTT
cdr3_aa: CAISESGRVGANSNQPQHF

clone_size: .
cdr3_length: 21
v_call: TRBV4-2
d_call: .
j_call: TRBJ2-2
cdr3_nt: TGTGCCAGCAGCCAAGTCGGAGGGGGGGCCCTCCACCCGTTAAACACCGGGGAGCTGTTTTTT
cdr3_aa: CASSQVGGGALHPLNTGELFF

clone_size: .
cdr3_length: 16
v_call: TRBV6-6
d_call: .
j_call: TRBJ1-5
cdr3_nt: TGTGCCAGCAGTTCGGGGCTCGAGGGGACCAATCAGCCCCAGCATTTT
cdr3_aa: CASSSGLEGTNQPQHF

clone_size: few
cdr3_length: 14
v_call: TRBV5-1
d_call: .
j_call: TRBJ1-4
cdr3_nt: TGCGCCAGCAGCGCCGGGACCCCTGGTGAAAAACTGTTTTTT
cdr3_aa: CASSAGTPGEKLFF

clone_size: .
cdr3_length: 14
v_call: TRBV14
d_call: .
j_call: TRBJ2-3
cdr3_nt: TGTGCCAGCAGCCAAGGGTCTAGCACAGATACGCAGTATTTT
cdr3_aa: CASSQGSSTDTQYF

clone_size: .
cdr3_length: 18
v_call: TRBV5-1
d_call: TRBD2
j_call: TRBJ2-5
cdr3_nt: TGCGCCAGCAGCTTGGCCTTCTCGCTAGCGGGAGGGCAAGAGACCCAGTACTTC
cdr3_aa: CASSLAFSLAGGQETQYF

clone_size: .
cdr3_length: 12
v_call: TRBV18
d_call: .
j_call: TRBJ1-2
cdr3_nt: TGTGCCAGCTCAGACGGGTCCTATGGCTACACCTTC
cdr3_aa: CASSDGSYGYTF

clone_size: .
cdr3_length: 18
v_call: TRBV5-1
d_call: TRBD1
j_call: TRBJ2-1
cdr3_nt: TGCGCCAGCAGCAGGGGACAGGCCTCGGGAGCCCCCACCAATGAGCAGTTCTTC
cdr3_aa: CASSRGQASGAPTNEQFF

clone_size: .
cdr3_length: 13
v_call: TRBV6-1
d_call: .
j_call: TRBJ1-1
cdr3_nt: TGTGCCAGCAGTTTGGACAGCACCACTACAGCTTTCTTT
cdr3_aa: CASSLDSTTTAFF

clone_size: .
cdr3_length: 16
v_call: TRBV7-8
d_call: .
j_call: TRBJ1-5
cdr3_nt: TGTGCCAGCAGCTCCCTGTCGGTGGGGGCAAATCAGCCCCAGCATTTT
cdr3_aa: CASSSLSVGANQPQHF

clone_size: .
cdr3_length: 12
v_call: TRBV6-5
d_call: .
j_call: TRBJ2-2
cdr3_nt: TGTGCCAGCAGCCAGTACACCGGGGAGCTGTTTTTT
cdr3_aa: CASSQYTGELFF

clone_size: .
cdr3_length: 14
v_call: TRBV6-5
d_call: TRBD2
j_call: TRBJ2-5
cdr3_nt: TGTGCCAGCAGGTCTAGCGGGAGGCAAGAGACCCAGTACTTC
cdr3_aa: CASRSSGRQETQYF

clone_size: .
cdr3_length: 15
v_call: TRBV27
d_call: .
j_call: TRBJ2-6
cdr3_nt: TGTGCCAGCAGTTTATGGGGTGCTGGGGCCAACGTCCTGACTTTC
cdr3_aa: CASSLWGAGANVLTF

clone_size: .
cdr3_length: 15
v_call: TRBV27
d_call: .
j_call: TRBJ1-2
cdr3_nt: TGTGCCAGCAGTTTAATTGCTTCGAATCGTGTCGGCTACACCTTC
cdr3_aa: CASSLIASNRVGYTF

clone_size: .
cdr3_length: 15
v_call: TRBV5-5
d_call: TRBD1
j_call: TRBJ2-1
cdr3_nt: TGTGCCAGCAGCTCCGGACAGGGGTCCTACAATGAGCAGTTCTTC
cdr3_aa: CASSSGQGSYNEQFF

clone_size: .
cdr3_length: 14
v_call: TRBV14
d_call: .
j_call: TRBJ2-5
cdr3_nt: TGTGCCAGCAGCTCCCGGGGACGGGCCGAGACCCAGTACTTC
cdr3_aa: CASSSRGRAETQYF

clone_size: .
cdr3_length: 12
v_call: TRBV19
d_call: .
j_call: TRBJ1-2
cdr3_nt: TGTGCCAGTAGGTTAGCGAGCTATGGCTACACCTTC
cdr3_aa: CASRLASYGYTF

clone_size: .
cdr3_length: 14
v_call: TRBV7-9
d_call: TRBD1
j_call: TRBJ2-1
cdr3_nt: TGTGCCAGCAGCAGACAGGGTCGTGAAGATGAGCAGTTCTTC
cdr3_aa: CASSRQGREDEQFF

clone_size: .
cdr3_length: 15
v_call: TRBV4-1
d_call: .
j_call: TRBJ2-4
cdr3_nt: TGCGCCAGCAGCCAGGACGCGTTTACCCGAAACATTCAGTACTTC
cdr3_aa: CASSQDAFTRNIQYF

clone_size: .
cdr3_length: 14
v_call: TRBV7-2
d_call: .
j_call: TRBJ1-1
cdr3_nt: TGTGCCAGCAGCCCACTGCAGGGAGACACTGAAGCTTTCTTT
cdr3_aa: CASSPLQGDTEAFF

clone_size: .
cdr3_length: 16
v_call: TRBV5-4
d_call: TRBD1
j_call: TRBJ1-1
cdr3_nt: TGTGCCAGCAGCCCCAGGGGGGGTCCCATGAACACTGAAGCTTTCTTT
cdr3_aa: CASSPRGGPMNTEAFF